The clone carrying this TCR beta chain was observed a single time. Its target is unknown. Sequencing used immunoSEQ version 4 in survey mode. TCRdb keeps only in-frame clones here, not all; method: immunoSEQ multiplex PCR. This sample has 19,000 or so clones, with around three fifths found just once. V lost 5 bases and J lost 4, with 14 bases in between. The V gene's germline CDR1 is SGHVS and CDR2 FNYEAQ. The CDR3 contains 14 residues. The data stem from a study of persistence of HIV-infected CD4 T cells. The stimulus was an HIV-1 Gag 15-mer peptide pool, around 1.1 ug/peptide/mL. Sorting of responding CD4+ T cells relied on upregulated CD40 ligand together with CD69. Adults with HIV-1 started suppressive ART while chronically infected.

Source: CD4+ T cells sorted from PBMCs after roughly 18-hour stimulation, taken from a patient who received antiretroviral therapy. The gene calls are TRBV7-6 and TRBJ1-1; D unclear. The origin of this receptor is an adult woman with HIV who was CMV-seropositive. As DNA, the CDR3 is TGTGCCAGCAGCATGACAAATTTGGCCACTGAAGCTTTCTTT. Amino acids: CASSMTNLATEAFF. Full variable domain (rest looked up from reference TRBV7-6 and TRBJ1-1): GAGVSQSPRYKVTKRGQDVALRCDPISGHVSLYWYRQALGQGPEFLTYFNYEAQQDKSGLPNDRFSAERPEGSISTLTIQRTEQRDSAMYRCASSMTNLATEAFFGQGTRLTVV.